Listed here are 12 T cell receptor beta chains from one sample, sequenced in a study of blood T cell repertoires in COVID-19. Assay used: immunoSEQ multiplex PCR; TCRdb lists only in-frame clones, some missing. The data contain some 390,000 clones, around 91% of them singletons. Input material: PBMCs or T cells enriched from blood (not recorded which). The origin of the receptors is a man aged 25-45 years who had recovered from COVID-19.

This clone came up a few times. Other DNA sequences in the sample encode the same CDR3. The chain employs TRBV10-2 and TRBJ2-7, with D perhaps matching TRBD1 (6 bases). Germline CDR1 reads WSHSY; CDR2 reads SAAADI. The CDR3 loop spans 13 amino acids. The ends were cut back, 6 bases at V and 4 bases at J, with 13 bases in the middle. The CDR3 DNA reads TGCGCCAGCAGGGAAACAGGGTCTTACGAGCAGTACTTC. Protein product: CASRETGSYEQYF.

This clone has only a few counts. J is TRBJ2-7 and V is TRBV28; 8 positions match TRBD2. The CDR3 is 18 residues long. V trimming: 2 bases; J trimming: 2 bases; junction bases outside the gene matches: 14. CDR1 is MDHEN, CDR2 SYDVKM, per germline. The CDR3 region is CASSLILRREGQTYEQYF. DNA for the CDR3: TGTGCCAGCAGTTTAATCTTACGTCGGGAGGGCCAAACCTACGAGCAGTACTTC.

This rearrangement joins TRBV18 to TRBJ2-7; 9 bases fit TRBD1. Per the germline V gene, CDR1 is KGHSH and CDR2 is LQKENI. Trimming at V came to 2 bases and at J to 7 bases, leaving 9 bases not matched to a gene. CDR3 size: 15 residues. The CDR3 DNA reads TGTGCCAGCTCACCAAAGGACAGGGGCGCGGGAGAGCAGTACTTC. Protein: CASSPKDRGAGEQYF.

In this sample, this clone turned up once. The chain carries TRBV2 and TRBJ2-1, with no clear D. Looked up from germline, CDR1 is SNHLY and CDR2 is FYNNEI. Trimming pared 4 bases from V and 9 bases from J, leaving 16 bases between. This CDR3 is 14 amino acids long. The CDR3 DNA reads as TGTGCCAGCAGTGCGGCCATGGGCCAGGTTGAGCAGTTCTTC. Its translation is CASSAAMGQVEQFF.

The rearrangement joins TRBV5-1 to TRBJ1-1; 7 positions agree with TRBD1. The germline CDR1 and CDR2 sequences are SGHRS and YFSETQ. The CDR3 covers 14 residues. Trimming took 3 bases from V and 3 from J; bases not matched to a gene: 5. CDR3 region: CASSSGGGDTEAFF. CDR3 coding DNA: TGCGCCAGCAGCTCAGGGGGTGGGGACACTGAAGCTTTCTTT.

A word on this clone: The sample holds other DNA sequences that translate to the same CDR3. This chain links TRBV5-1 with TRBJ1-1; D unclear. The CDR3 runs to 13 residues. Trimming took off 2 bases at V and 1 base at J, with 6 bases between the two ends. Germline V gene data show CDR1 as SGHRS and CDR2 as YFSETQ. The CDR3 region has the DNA TGCGCCAGCAGCTTTTCAGGGAACACTGAAGCTTTCTTT. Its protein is CASSFSGNTEAFF.

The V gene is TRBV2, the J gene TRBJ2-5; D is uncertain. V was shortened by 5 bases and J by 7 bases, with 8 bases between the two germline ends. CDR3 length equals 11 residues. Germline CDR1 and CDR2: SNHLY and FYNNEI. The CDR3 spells CASSLRATQYF. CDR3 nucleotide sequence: TGTGCCAGCAGTCTCCGCGCGACCCAGTACTTC.

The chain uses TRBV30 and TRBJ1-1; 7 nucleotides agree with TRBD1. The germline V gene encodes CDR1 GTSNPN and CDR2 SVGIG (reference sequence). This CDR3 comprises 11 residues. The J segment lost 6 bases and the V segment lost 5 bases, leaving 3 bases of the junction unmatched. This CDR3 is CAWQGGPEAFF. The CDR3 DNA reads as TGTGCCTGGCAGGGGGGACCTGAAGCTTTCTTT.

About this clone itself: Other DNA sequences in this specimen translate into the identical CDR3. CDR3 nucleotide sequence: TGTGCCTGGAGCGGTGGACAGGGAAATCAGCCCCAGCATTTT. Translation: CAWSGGQGNQPQHF. The chain employs TRBV30 and TRBJ1-5; 8 positions agree with TRBD1. Germline trimming cut 3 bases from V and 4 bases from J; bases unmatched to any gene: 5. The CDR3 is made up of 14 amino acids. CDR1 and CDR2 (germline): GTSNPN, SVGIG (reference sequence).

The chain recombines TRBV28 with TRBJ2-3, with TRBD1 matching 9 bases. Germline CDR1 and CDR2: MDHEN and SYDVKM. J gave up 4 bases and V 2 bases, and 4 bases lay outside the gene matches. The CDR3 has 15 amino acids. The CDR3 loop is CASSLTGQGSDTQYF. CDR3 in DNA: TGTGCCAGCAGTTTAACAGGACAGGGGTCAGATACGCAGTATTTT.

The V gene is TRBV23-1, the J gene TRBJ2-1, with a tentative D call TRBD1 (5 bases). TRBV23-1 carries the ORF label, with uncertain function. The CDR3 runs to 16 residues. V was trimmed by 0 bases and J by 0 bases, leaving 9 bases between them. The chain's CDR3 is CASSQSTASSYNEQFF. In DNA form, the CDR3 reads TGCGCCAGCAGTCAATCGACAGCGAGCTCCTACAATGAGCAGTTCTTC.

The CDR3 region has the DNA TGTGCCTGGAGGCTGGTGGGCGGCTACACCTTC. This encodes CAWRLVGGYTF. This rearrangement joins TRBV30 to TRBJ1-2; D is ambiguous. This CDR3 has 11 amino acids. Trimming left V 3 bases short and J 8 bases short, with 10 bases between. In germline, CDR1 is GTSNPN, CDR2 SVGIG (reference sequence).